The rows below give T cell receptor beta chains drawn from one sample of a study of blood T cell repertoires in COVID-19. The table came from immunoSEQ multiplex PCR; TCRdb's copy has only in-frame clones and leaves some out. The data show about 97,000 clones, approximately 89% seen once. Sequencing used peripheral blood. Every receptor here comes from a woman aged 30 to 39 with acute or convalescent COVID-19. Both conserved end residues are part of each CDR3. The D gene is left open where the match is weak. Clone size is given for some rows only: seen once, a few or many times, or a class if the clone is expanded.

clone_size: NA; d_call: NA; j_call: TRBJ2-3; v_call: TRBV12-5; cdr3_nt: TGTGCTAGTGGTTTGGTACAGCCAGAGAAGGGCACAGATACGCAGTATTTT; cdr3_aa: CASGLVQPEKGTDTQYF
clone_size: NA; d_call: NA; j_call: TRBJ1-4; v_call: TRBV4-1; cdr3_nt: TGCGCCAGCAGCCTCCAGAACGAAAAACTGTTTTTT; cdr3_aa: CASSLQNEKLFF
clone_size: once; d_call: TRBD1; j_call: TRBJ2-3; v_call: TRBV18; cdr3_nt: TGTGCCACCTTATCCGGGACAGGCACAGATACGCAGTATTTT; cdr3_aa: CATLSGTGTDTQYF
clone_size: NA; d_call: TRBD2; j_call: TRBJ2-3; v_call: TRBV3-1/TRBV3-2; cdr3_nt: TGTGCCAGCAGCCAAGAGCGGGGGGCCCTCACAGATACGCAGTATTTT; cdr3_aa: CASSQERGALTDTQYF
clone_size: NA; d_call: NA; j_call: TRBJ2-2; v_call: TRBV6-4; cdr3_nt: TGTGCCAGCAGTGACTCGGCCGGGGGAGCCGGGGAGCTGTTTTTT; cdr3_aa: CASSDSAGGAGELFF
clone_size: NA; d_call: TRBD1; j_call: TRBJ2-7; v_call: TRBV5-6; cdr3_nt: TGTGCCAGCAGCTATCGGACAGGGGGCTACGAGCAGTACTTC; cdr3_aa: CASSYRTGGYEQYF
clone_size: NA; d_call: TRBD2; j_call: TRBJ2-1; v_call: TRBV19; cdr3_nt: TGTGCCAGTAATAGCCCTAGCGGGGGTTACCCTAATGAGCAGTTCTTC; cdr3_aa: CASNSPSGGYPNEQFF
clone_size: NA; d_call: TRBD2; j_call: TRBJ2-4; v_call: TRBV11-3; cdr3_nt: TGTGCCAGCAGCCATAGCGGGGGGCTAACAAACATTCAGTACTTC; cdr3_aa: CASSHSGGLTNIQYF
clone_size: NA; d_call: TRBD1; j_call: TRBJ1-1; v_call: TRBV15; cdr3_nt: TGTGCCACCAGCAGAGTTCTGACAGGGTGGGGCACTGAAGCTTTCTTT; cdr3_aa: CATSRVLTGWGTEAFF
clone_size: NA; d_call: NA; j_call: TRBJ2-7; v_call: TRBV12-5; cdr3_nt: TGTGCTAGTGGTTTGAAGCACCAGGACTCGTTCTACGAGCAGTACTTC; cdr3_aa: CASGLKHQDSFYEQYF
clone_size: NA; d_call: TRBD2; j_call: TRBJ2-3; v_call: TRBV12-3/TRBV12-4; cdr3_nt: TGTGCCAGCGGTCGCGGGGGAGATACGCAGTATTTT; cdr3_aa: CASGRGGDTQYF
clone_size: NA; d_call: TRBD2; j_call: TRBJ2-7; v_call: TRBV7-9; cdr3_nt: TGTGCCAGCAGCTTAGGCGGGGGAACCTACGAGCAGTACTTC; cdr3_aa: CASSLGGGTYEQYF
clone_size: NA; d_call: NA; j_call: TRBJ1-5; v_call: TRBV5-8; cdr3_nt: TGTGCCAGCAGCCGGGAGGTGTGGGCGGGTCAGCCCCAGCATTTT; cdr3_aa: CASSREVWAGQPQHF
clone_size: NA; d_call: NA; j_call: TRBJ1-4; v_call: TRBV11-3; cdr3_nt: TGTGCCAGCAGGCGAGGAGTTGTGGGTAGAGGTACTAATGAAAAACTGTTTTTT; cdr3_aa: CASRRGVVGRGTNEKLFF
clone_size: NA; d_call: NA; j_call: TRBJ2-1; v_call: TRBV21-1; cdr3_nt: TGTGCCAGCAGCAAAGCCCAGACTAGCGGGGGGTTCTACAATGAGCAGTTCTTC; cdr3_aa: CASSKAQTSGGFYNEQFF
clone_size: NA; d_call: NA; j_call: TRBJ2-7; v_call: TRBV6-5; cdr3_nt: TGTGCCAGCAGTTACTCGGGGACTGTCTACGAGCAGTACTTC; cdr3_aa: CASSYSGTVYEQYF
clone_size: NA; d_call: NA; j_call: TRBJ1-1; v_call: TRBV6-4; cdr3_nt: TGTGCCAGCATCAACGACTGGGGGCAAGCTTTCTTT; cdr3_aa: CASINDWGQAFF
clone_size: once; d_call: TRBD2; j_call: TRBJ2-7; v_call: TRBV6-6; cdr3_nt: TGTGCCAGCAGCAGGACTAGCTTCGAGCAGTACTTC; cdr3_aa: CASSRTSFEQYF
clone_size: NA; d_call: NA; j_call: TRBJ2-3; v_call: TRBV9; cdr3_nt: TGTGCCAGCAGCGCAGACAAGATACCCACAGATACGCAGTATTTT; cdr3_aa: CASSADKIPTDTQYF
clone_size: NA; d_call: TRBD1; j_call: TRBJ2-3; v_call: TRBV9; cdr3_nt: TGTGCCAGCAGCGGTGGACAGGGACTCCGCACAGATACGCAGTATTTT; cdr3_aa: CASSGGQGLRTDTQYF
clone_size: once; d_call: NA; j_call: TRBJ1-2; v_call: TRBV5-4; cdr3_nt: TGTGCCAGCAGCTTGGTTCCAGGGTTAGGCTATGGCTACACCTTC; cdr3_aa: CASSLVPGLGYGYTF
clone_size: once; d_call: NA; j_call: TRBJ1-5; v_call: TRBV30; cdr3_nt: TGTGCCTGGAGTCCTGCTGCGGGGCAGGGCAATCAGCCCCAGCATTTT; cdr3_aa: CAWSPAAGQGNQPQHF
clone_size: NA; d_call: TRBD1; j_call: TRBJ1-2; v_call: TRBV2; cdr3_nt: TGTGCCAGCAGTGAAGCCTACGGGACAGCTCACTATGGCTACACCTTC; cdr3_aa: CASSEAYGTAHYGYTF
clone_size: NA; d_call: NA; j_call: TRBJ1-2; v_call: TRBV7-9; cdr3_nt: TGTGCCAGCAGCCCCGAGGGACTAGACTATGGCTACACCTTC; cdr3_aa: CASSPEGLDYGYTF
clone_size: once; d_call: NA; j_call: TRBJ1-2; v_call: TRBV15; cdr3_nt: TGTGCCACCAGCAGGAGAATCGGTCAGGCCGACTATGGCTACACCTTC; cdr3_aa: CATSRRIGQADYGYTF
clone_size: NA; d_call: TRBD1; j_call: TRBJ2-7; v_call: TRBV13; cdr3_nt: TGTGCCAGCAGCCTCCGGGACAGGGACCGCTACGAGCAGTACTTC; cdr3_aa: CASSLRDRDRYEQYF
clone_size: NA; d_call: TRBD1; j_call: TRBJ2-1; v_call: TRBV7-9; cdr3_nt: TGTGCCAGCAGCTACACCCCCCCGGGACAGGGGTACAATGAGCAGTTCTTC; cdr3_aa: CASSYTPPGQGYNEQFF
clone_size: NA; d_call: NA; j_call: TRBJ1-1; v_call: TRBV3-1/TRBV3-2; cdr3_nt: TGTGCCAGCAGCCTAGTGGGACTGGGGGCTTTCTTT; cdr3_aa: CASSLVGLGAFF
clone_size: NA; d_call: NA; j_call: TRBJ2-7; v_call: TRBV7-6; cdr3_nt: TGTGCCAGCAGCTTGTCTGAGTCCTACGAGCAGTACTTC; cdr3_aa: CASSLSESYEQYF
clone_size: once; d_call: TRBD2; j_call: TRBJ2-1; v_call: TRBV7-6; cdr3_nt: TGTGCCAGCAGCTTAGCGGGGAGGGATAATGAGCAGTTCTTC; cdr3_aa: CASSLAGRDNEQFF
clone_size: NA; d_call: NA; j_call: TRBJ1-2; v_call: TRBV4-1; cdr3_nt: TGCGCCAGCAGTCTACCGGGGGGCGGCTACACCTTC; cdr3_aa: CASSLPGGGYTF
clone_size: NA; d_call: NA; j_call: TRBJ1-3; v_call: TRBV12-3/TRBV12-4; cdr3_nt: TGTGCCAGCAGTTTTGGGGAGGGAAACACCATATATTTT; cdr3_aa: CASSFGEGNTIYF
clone_size: NA; d_call: TRBD1; j_call: TRBJ1-2; v_call: TRBV28; cdr3_nt: TGTGCCAGCAGTCCGGGGACAGACTCTAACTATGGCTACACCTTC; cdr3_aa: CASSPGTDSNYGYTF
clone_size: NA; d_call: NA; j_call: TRBJ2-3; v_call: TRBV14; cdr3_nt: TGTGCCAGCAGCCAGACGACAATTCGAGATACGCAGTATTTT; cdr3_aa: CASSQTTIRDTQYF
clone_size: NA; d_call: NA; j_call: TRBJ2-2; v_call: TRBV5-6; cdr3_nt: TGTGCCAGCAGCTTGCAGGGCACGAACACCGGGGAGCTGTTTTTT; cdr3_aa: CASSLQGTNTGELFF
clone_size: once; d_call: NA; j_call: TRBJ1-2; v_call: TRBV28; cdr3_nt: TGTGCCAGCAGTTTGGAGGCCCCGAGAACATATGGCTACACCTTC; cdr3_aa: CASSLEAPRTYGYTF
clone_size: NA; d_call: NA; j_call: TRBJ1-2; v_call: TRBV19; cdr3_nt: TGTGCCAGCACGAAGAACAGGGTCTATGGCTACACCTTC; cdr3_aa: CASTKNRVYGYTF
clone_size: many; d_call: TRBD1; j_call: TRBJ2-7; v_call: TRBV7-9; cdr3_nt: TGTGCCAGCACCCCGACAGGGGGCTACGAGCAGTACTTC; cdr3_aa: CASTPTGGYEQYF
clone_size: NA; d_call: TRBD1; j_call: TRBJ1-5; v_call: TRBV20-1; cdr3_nt: TGCAGTGCTATTGACAGGGTTAGCAATCAGCCCCAGCATTTT; cdr3_aa: CSAIDRVSNQPQHF
clone_size: NA; d_call: TRBD1; j_call: TRBJ1-2; v_call: TRBV5-1; cdr3_nt: TGCGCCAGCAGCCCCCTTCGGGACAGCTATGGCTACACCTTC; cdr3_aa: CASSPLRDSYGYTF
clone_size: NA; d_call: NA; j_call: TRBJ2-3; v_call: TRBV29-1; cdr3_nt: TGCAGCGCTGAAGGTATCGGGGCGCAGTATTTT; cdr3_aa: CSAEGIGAQYF
clone_size: NA; d_call: TRBD2; j_call: TRBJ2-1; v_call: TRBV7-9; cdr3_nt: TGTGCCAGCAGCTTCCCACCGAATTTAGCGGGGGGCTCCTACAATGAGCAGTTCTTC; cdr3_aa: CASSFPPNLAGGSYNEQFF
clone_size: NA; d_call: NA; j_call: TRBJ1-2; v_call: TRBV5-1; cdr3_nt: TGCGCCAGCAGCTTGGCCTCCAGCGCGCTACGTGGCTACACCTTC; cdr3_aa: CASSLASSALRGYTF
clone_size: few; d_call: TRBD1; j_call: TRBJ1-1; v_call: TRBV2; cdr3_nt: TGTGCCAGCAGTGTTACCGGGACAGGGGGCACTGAAGCTTTCTTT; cdr3_aa: CASSVTGTGGTEAFF
clone_size: once; d_call: TRBD1; j_call: TRBJ2-7; v_call: TRBV2; cdr3_nt: TGTGCCAGCAGTAACCCGGGACAGGGACTCTACGAGCAGTACTTC; cdr3_aa: CASSNPGQGLYEQYF
clone_size: few; d_call: NA; j_call: TRBJ1-5; v_call: TRBV7-2; cdr3_nt: TGTGCCAGCAGCCCCAAATGGGGGGGCAATCAGCCCCAGCATTTT; cdr3_aa: CASSPKWGGNQPQHF
clone_size: NA; d_call: NA; j_call: TRBJ2-7; v_call: TRBV6-5; cdr3_nt: TGTGCCAGCCGCGGGACAGCTTCCTACGAGCAGTACTTC; cdr3_aa: CASRGTASYEQYF
clone_size: NA; d_call: NA; j_call: TRBJ2-3; v_call: TRBV28; cdr3_nt: TGTGCCAGCACCAACAGGGTTGCAGATACGCAGTATTTT; cdr3_aa: CASTNRVADTQYF
clone_size: NA; d_call: TRBD1; j_call: TRBJ1-2; v_call: TRBV28; cdr3_nt: TGTGCCAGCAGACTTCCGGGACAGGGAGGTGGCTACACCTTC; cdr3_aa: CASRLPGQGGGYTF
clone_size: NA; d_call: TRBD1; j_call: TRBJ1-6; v_call: TRBV28; cdr3_nt: TGTGCCAGCAGTTCGACAGGGGCCTCACCGTATCCACCCCTCCACTTT; cdr3_aa: CASSSTGASPYPPLHF
clone_size: few; d_call: NA; j_call: TRBJ1-4; v_call: TRBV5-6; cdr3_nt: TGTGCCAGCAGCCGCCGGACAGAGAGGCGAGATGAAAAACTGTTTTTT; cdr3_aa: CASSRRTERRDEKLFF
clone_size: NA; d_call: TRBD1; j_call: TRBJ1-2; v_call: TRBV6-5; cdr3_nt: TGTGCCAGCAGTTACGACAGGGACTCTCCTTACACCTTC; cdr3_aa: CASSYDRDSPYTF
clone_size: NA; d_call: NA; j_call: TRBJ1-5; v_call: TRBV4-1; cdr3_nt: TGCGCCAGCAGCCAAGCATACCTACAGGGTAATCAGCCCCAGCATTTT; cdr3_aa: CASSQAYLQGNQPQHF
clone_size: NA; d_call: NA; j_call: TRBJ1-3; v_call: TRBV7-2; cdr3_nt: TGTGCCAGCAGCTCCCGAGCGGGAAACACCATATATTTT; cdr3_aa: CASSSRAGNTIYF
clone_size: NA; d_call: NA; j_call: TRBJ1-5; v_call: TRBV7-2; cdr3_nt: TGTGCCAGCAGCTCGCAACGGGATCAGCCCCAGCATTTT; cdr3_aa: CASSSQRDQPQHF